This T cell receptor (beta chain) stems from a study of human CD8 memory T cell subsets. Making the TCR beta libraries relied on UMI-labeled 5' RACE. TCRdb re-called the 5' RACE reads; one entry per CDR3 protein, DNA not given. The sample's table shows 6,000 to 6,500 distinct CDR3 sequences. TPEX denoted exhausted-like, CCR7+ PD-1+ TIGIT+ early memory CD8+ T cells. Enrichment for total CD8+ T cells was performed by negative magnetic separation. According to its frequency, this clonotype is medium-sized. Germline CDR1 and CDR2: MDHEN and SYDVKM. CDR3 size: 16 residues. Sequenced: CD8+ T cells from PBMCs. The sequence derives from a human donor in good health. This chain uses TRBV28 with TRBJ2-5; TCRdb calls TRBD1, which cannot be checked without DNA. CDR3 in amino acids: CASSPLLPGAQETQYF.